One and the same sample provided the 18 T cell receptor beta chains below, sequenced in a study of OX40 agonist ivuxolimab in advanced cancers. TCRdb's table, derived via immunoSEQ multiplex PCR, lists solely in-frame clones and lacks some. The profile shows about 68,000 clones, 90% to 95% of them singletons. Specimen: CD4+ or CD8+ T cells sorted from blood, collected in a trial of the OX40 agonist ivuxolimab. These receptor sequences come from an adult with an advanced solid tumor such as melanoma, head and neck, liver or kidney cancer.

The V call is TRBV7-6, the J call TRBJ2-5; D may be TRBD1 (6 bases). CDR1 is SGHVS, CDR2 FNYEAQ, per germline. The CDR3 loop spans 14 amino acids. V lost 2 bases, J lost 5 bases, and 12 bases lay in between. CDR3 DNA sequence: TGTGCCAGCAGCTTAAGCACAGGGCTGGAGACCCAGTACTTC. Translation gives CASSLSTGLETQYF.

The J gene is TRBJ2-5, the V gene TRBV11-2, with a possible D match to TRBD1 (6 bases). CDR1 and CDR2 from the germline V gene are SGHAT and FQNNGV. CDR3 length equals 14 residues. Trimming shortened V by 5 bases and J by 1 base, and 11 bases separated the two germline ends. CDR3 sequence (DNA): TGTGCCAGCAGCCCGACAGGCACCCAAGAGACCCAGTACTTC. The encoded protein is CASSPTGTQETQYF.

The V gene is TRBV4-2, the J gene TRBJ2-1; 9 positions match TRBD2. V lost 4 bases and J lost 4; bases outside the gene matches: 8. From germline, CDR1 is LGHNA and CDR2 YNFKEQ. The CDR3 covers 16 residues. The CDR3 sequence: CASSPYVAGAYNEQFF. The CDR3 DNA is TGTGCCAGCAGCCCATACGTAGCGGGGGCATACAATGAGCAGTTCTTC.

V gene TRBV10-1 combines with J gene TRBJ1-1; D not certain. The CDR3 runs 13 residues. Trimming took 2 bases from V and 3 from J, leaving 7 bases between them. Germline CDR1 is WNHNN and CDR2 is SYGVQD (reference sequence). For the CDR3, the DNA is TGCGCCAGCAGTGAGAACATCCACACTGAAGCTTTCTTT. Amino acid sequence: CASSENIHTEAFF.

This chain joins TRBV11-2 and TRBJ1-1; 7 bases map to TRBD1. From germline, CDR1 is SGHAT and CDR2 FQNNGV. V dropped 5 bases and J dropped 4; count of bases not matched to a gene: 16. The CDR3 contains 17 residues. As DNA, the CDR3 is TGTGCCAGCAGCCCAGGGGGGGTTGGGCCCACTGGCACTGAAGCTTTCTTT. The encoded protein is CASSPGGVGPTGTEAFF.

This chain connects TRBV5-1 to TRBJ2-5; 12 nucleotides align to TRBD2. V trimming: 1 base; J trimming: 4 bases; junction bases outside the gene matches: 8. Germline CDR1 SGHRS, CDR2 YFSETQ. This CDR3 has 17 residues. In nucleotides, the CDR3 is TGCGCCAGCAGCTTGACGGCTAGCGGGAGGGCCGGAGAGACCCAGTACTTC. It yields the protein CASSLTASGRAGETQYF.

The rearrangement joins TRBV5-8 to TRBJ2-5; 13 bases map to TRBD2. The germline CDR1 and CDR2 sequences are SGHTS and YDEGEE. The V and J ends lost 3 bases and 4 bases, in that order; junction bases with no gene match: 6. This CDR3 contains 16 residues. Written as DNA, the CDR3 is TGTGCCAGCAGCTCTACTAGCGGGAGGGGGAGAGAGACCCAGTACTTC. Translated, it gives CASSSTSGRGRETQYF. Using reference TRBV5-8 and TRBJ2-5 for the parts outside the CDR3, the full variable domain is EAGVTQSPTHLIKTRGQQATLRCSPISGHTSVYWYQQALGLGLQFLLWYDEGEERNRGNFPPRFSGRQFPNYSSELNVNALELEDSALYLCASSSTSGRGRETQYFGPGTRLLVL.

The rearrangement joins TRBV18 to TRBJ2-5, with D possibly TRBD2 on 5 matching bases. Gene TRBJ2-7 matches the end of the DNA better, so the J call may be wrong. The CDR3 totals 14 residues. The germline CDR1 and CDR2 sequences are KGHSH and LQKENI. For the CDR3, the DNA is TGTGCCAGCTCACCACCGCTGGGAGTATACGAGCAGTACTTC. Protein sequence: CASSPPLGVYEQYF.

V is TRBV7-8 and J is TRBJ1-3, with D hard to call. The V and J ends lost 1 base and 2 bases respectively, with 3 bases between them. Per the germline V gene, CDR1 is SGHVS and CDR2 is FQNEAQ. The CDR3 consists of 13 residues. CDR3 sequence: CASSLVAGNTIYF. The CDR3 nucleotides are TGTGCCAGCAGCTTAGTAGCTGGAAACACCATATATTTT.

The CDR3, as DNA: TGTGCCATCGGGGGGCAGCTCACAGATACGCAGTATTTT. Protein: CAIGGQLTDTQYF. The gene calls are TRBV10-3 and TRBJ2-3; D tentatively reads TRBD1 or TRBD2 (6 bases each). Trimming removed 8 bases from V and 2 bases from J, with 11 bases in between. The CDR3 spans 13 residues. Germline V gene sequence: CDR1 ENHRY, CDR2 SYGVKD.

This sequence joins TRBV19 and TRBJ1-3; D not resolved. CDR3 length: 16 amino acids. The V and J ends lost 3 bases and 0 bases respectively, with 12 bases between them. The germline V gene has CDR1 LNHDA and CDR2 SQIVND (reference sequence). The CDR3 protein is CASSIWRSGSGNTIYF. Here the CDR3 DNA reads TGTGCCAGTAGTATCTGGAGGTCAGGCTCTGGAAACACCATATATTTT. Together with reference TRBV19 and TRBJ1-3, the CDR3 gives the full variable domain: DGGITQSPKYLFRKEGQNVTLSCEQNLNHDAMYWYRQDPGQGLRLIYYSQIVNDFQKGDIAEGYSVSREKKESFPLTVTSAQKNPTAFYLCASSIWRSGSGNTIYFGEGSWLTVV.

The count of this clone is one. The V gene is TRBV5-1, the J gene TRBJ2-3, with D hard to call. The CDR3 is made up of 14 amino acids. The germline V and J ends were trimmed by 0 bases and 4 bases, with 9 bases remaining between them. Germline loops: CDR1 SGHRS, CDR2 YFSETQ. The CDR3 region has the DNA TGCGCCAGCAGCTTGGGCCAACCCCCAGATACGCAGTATTTT. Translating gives CASSLGQPPDTQYF.

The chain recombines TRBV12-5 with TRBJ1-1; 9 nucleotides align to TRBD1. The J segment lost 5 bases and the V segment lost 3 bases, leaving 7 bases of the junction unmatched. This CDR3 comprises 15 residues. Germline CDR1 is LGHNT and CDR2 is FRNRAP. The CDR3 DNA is TGTGCTAGTGGTTTTCCAGACAGGGGGAGGACTGAAGCTTTCTTT. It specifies CASGFPDRGRTEAFF.

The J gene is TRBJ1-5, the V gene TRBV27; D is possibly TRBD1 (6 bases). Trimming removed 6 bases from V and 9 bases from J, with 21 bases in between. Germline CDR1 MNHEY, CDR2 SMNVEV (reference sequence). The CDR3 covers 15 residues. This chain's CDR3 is CASSLNAGAGGPQHF. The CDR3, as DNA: TGTGCCAGCAGCCTCAATGCAGGGGCTGGGGGGCCCCAGCATTTT.

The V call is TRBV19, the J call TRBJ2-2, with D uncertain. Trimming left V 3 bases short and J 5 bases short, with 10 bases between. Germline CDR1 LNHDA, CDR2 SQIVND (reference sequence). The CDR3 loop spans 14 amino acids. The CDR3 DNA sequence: TGTGCCAGTAGTATTCTGTTGGGGACCGGGGAGCTGTTTTTT. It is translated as CASSILLGTGELFF. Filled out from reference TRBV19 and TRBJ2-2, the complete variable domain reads DGGITQSPKYLFRKEGQNVTLSCEQNLNHDAMYWYRQDPGQGLRLIYYSQIVNDFQKGDIAEGYSVSREKKESFPLTVTSAQKNPTAFYLCASSILLGTGELFFGEGSRLTVL.

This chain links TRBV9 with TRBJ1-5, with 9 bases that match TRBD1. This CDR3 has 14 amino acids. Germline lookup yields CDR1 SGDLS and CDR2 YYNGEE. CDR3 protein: CEPRDRVHNQPQHF. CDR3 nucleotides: TGTGAGCCCCGGGACAGGGTACACAATCAGCCCCAGCATTTT.

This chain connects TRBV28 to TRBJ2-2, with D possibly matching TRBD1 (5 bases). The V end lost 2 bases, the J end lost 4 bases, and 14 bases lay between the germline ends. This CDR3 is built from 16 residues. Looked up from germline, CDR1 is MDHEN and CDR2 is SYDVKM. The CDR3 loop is CASSLGAGLATGELFF. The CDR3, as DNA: TGTGCCAGCAGTTTAGGGGCAGGGCTTGCCACCGGGGAGCTGTTTTTT.

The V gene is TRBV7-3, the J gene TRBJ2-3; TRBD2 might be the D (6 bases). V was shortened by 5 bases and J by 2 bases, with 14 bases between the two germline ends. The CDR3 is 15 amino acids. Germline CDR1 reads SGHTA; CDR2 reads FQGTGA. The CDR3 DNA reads TGTGCCAGCAGCCGTTTCGCGGGACTCACAGATACGCAGTATTTT. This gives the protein CASSRFAGLTDTQYF.